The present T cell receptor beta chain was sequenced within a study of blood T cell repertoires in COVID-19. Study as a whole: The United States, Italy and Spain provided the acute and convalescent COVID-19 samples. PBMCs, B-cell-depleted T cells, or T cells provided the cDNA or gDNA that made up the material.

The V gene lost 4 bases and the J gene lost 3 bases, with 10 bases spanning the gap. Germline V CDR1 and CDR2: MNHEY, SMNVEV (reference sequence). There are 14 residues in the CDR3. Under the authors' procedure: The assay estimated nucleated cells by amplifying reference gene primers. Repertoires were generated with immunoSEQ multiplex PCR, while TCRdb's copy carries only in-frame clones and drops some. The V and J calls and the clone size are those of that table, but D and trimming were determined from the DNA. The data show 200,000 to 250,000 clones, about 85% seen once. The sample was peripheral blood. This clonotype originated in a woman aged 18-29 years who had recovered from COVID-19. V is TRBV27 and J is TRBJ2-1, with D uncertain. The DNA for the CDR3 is TGTGCCAGCAGTTCCAGGTCTCTCTACAATGAGCAGTTCTTC. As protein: CASSSRSLYNEQFF.